This TCR beta chain derives from a study of shared clonotypes between healthy human individuals. Background on the study: Per donor, CD8 memory used one plate, CD8 naive used two, CD4 memory used three and CD4 naive used three. General study results and limits: Read depth was anticipated to influence clonotype sharing among donors. Generation of non-shared clonotypes was less probable than generation of clonotypes shared by all four donors.

In the CD4+ fraction, cells were divided into CD45RA+ naive and CD45RA-negative memory subsets. Clones were sequenced by immunoSEQ multiplex PCR, and TCRdb holds only the in-frame ones, with some missing. The data show hundreds of thousands of clones, around 78% seen once. Germline V lookup: CDR1 SGHTA, CDR2 FQGNSA. The CDR3 is 13 residues long. Trimming stripped 9 bases from V and 4 bases from J, with 15 bases between. This clone was observed a handful of times. Its antigen remains unidentified. The rearrangement uses TRBV7-2 and TRBJ1-2, with D tentatively TRBD1 (6 bases). Sample: memory CD4+ T cells sorted from blood. Subset in this sample: CD45RA-negative fraction. This receptor was taken from a woman aged 30 to 39 in good health. CDR3 sequence reads: CASKRTAGYGYTF. CDR3 DNA sequence: TGTGCCAGTAAGAGGACAGCCGGCTATGGCTACACCTTC.